Listed below are T cell receptor beta chains from one sample, sequenced in a study of T-cell memory formation after mild COVID-19. TCRdb itself ran the 5' RACE reads through MiXCR, one entry per CDR3 protein. This sample has about 250,000 distinct CDR3 sequences, with under 20% found just once. Sequencing was performed on PBMCs or a T cell subset sorted from them (not recorded which). The receptors come from a man younger than 35 who had mild COVID-19 (a few samples of this study predate the infection). Cell type and time point are not known. Both conserved end residues are part of each CDR3. A D gene is named only where the DNA matches it firmly. Clone size is given for some rows only: seen once, a few or many times, or a class if the clone is expanded.

cdr3_aa: CASSPRALSNQPQHF
cdr3_nt: TGTGCCAGCAGTCCCCGGGCCCTTAGCAATCAGCCCCAGCATTTT
d_call: NA
clone_size: NA
j_call: TRBJ1-5
v_call: TRBV6-5

cdr3_aa: CASSPRGPAGTNEQFF
cdr3_nt: TGTGCCAGCAGCCCACGGGGACCAGCGGGGACCAATGAGCAGTTCTTC
d_call: TRBD2
clone_size: few
j_call: TRBJ2-1
v_call: TRBV9

cdr3_aa: CASSYVFPGQGLGNEQFF
cdr3_nt: TGTGCCAGCAGTTACGTCTTTCCGGGACAGGGCTTAGGGAATGAGCAGTTCTTC
d_call: TRBD1
clone_size: NA
j_call: TRBJ2-1
v_call: TRBV6-5

cdr3_aa: CATSDLRAGGDTQYF
cdr3_nt: TGTGCCACCAGTGATTTGCGGGCAGGCGGAGATACGCAGTATTTT
d_call: NA
clone_size: NA
j_call: TRBJ2-3
v_call: TRBV24-1

cdr3_aa: CSVSTGTGELFF
cdr3_nt: TGCAGCGTTTCGACAGGCACCGGGGAGCTGTTTTTT
d_call: NA
clone_size: few
j_call: TRBJ2-2
v_call: TRBV29-1

cdr3_aa: CASSQEVPRPDTIYF
cdr3_nt: TGCGCCAGCAGCCAAGAGGTGCCCCGCCCGGATACCATATATTTT
d_call: NA
clone_size: few
j_call: TRBJ1-3
v_call: TRBV4-1

cdr3_aa: CASTGLAGTDTQYF
cdr3_nt: TGTGCCAGCACGGGACTAGCGGGGACAGATACGCAGTATTTT
d_call: TRBD2
clone_size: few
j_call: TRBJ2-3
v_call: TRBV18

cdr3_aa: CASRLGFETQYF
cdr3_nt: TGCGCCAGTCGGCTAGGGTTTGAGACCCAGTACTTC
d_call: NA
clone_size: NA
j_call: TRBJ2-5
v_call: TRBV5-1

cdr3_aa: CASSFDYNSPLHF
cdr3_nt: TGCGCCAGCAGCTTCGATTATAATTCACCCCTCCACTTT
d_call: NA
clone_size: few
j_call: TRBJ1-6
v_call: TRBV5-1

cdr3_aa: CASSLGQPANQPQHF
cdr3_nt: TGTGCCAGCAGCCTGGGACAGCCCGCCAATCAGCCCCAGCATTTT
d_call: TRBD1
clone_size: NA
j_call: TRBJ1-5
v_call: TRBV6-5

cdr3_aa: CSVEDRLSAYTF
cdr3_nt: TGCAGCGTTGAAGATCGTCTTTCGGCCTACACCTTC
d_call: NA
clone_size: NA
j_call: TRBJ1-2
v_call: TRBV29-1

cdr3_aa: CASSVRGRNEQFF
cdr3_nt: TGTGCCAGCAGCGTCAGGGGGAGGAATGAGCAGTTCTTC
d_call: NA
clone_size: NA
j_call: TRBJ2-1
v_call: TRBV9

cdr3_aa: CASSVRLNTEAFF
cdr3_nt: TGCGCCAGCAGCGTCCGGTTGAACACTGAAGCTTTCTTT
d_call: NA
clone_size: few
j_call: TRBJ1-1
v_call: TRBV5-1

cdr3_aa: CASSLAKDGGAYNEQFF
cdr3_nt: TGCGCCAGCAGCTTGGCCAAGGACGGAGGGGCCTACAATGAGCAGTTCTTC
d_call: NA
clone_size: NA
j_call: TRBJ2-1
v_call: TRBV5-1

cdr3_aa: CASSSRTGATGELFF
cdr3_nt: TGTGCCAGCAGCTCTCGGACAGGAGCGACCGGGGAGCTGTTTTTT
d_call: TRBD1
clone_size: few
j_call: TRBJ2-2
v_call: TRBV11-2

cdr3_aa: CASSPRAGINSPQHF
cdr3_nt: TGTGCCAGCAGCCCAAGGGCAGGGATTAACTCGCCCCAGCATTTT
d_call: NA
clone_size: many
j_call: TRBJ1-5
v_call: TRBV9

cdr3_aa: CASNRDRSQETQYF
cdr3_nt: TGTGCCAGCAACCGGGACAGAAGCCAAGAGACCCAGTACTTC
d_call: TRBD1
clone_size: few
j_call: TRBJ2-5
v_call: TRBV2

cdr3_aa: CASRPDRGLTMNTEAFF
cdr3_nt: TGTGCCAGCAGGCCAGACAGGGGCCTCACCATGAACACTGAAGCTTTCTTT
d_call: TRBD1
clone_size: NA
j_call: TRBJ1-1
v_call: TRBV12-3/TRBV12-4

cdr3_aa: CASSLSSGGVVTQYF
cdr3_nt: TGTGCCAGCAGTTTATCCAGCGGGGGGGTTGTTACGCAGTATTTT
d_call: TRBD2
clone_size: NA
j_call: TRBJ2-3
v_call: TRBV12-3/TRBV12-4

cdr3_aa: CASSQASGKSLSGNTIYF
cdr3_nt: TGCGCCAGCAGCCAAGCGTCGGGAAAGTCCCTCTCTGGAAACACCATATATTTT
d_call: NA
clone_size: few
j_call: TRBJ1-3
v_call: TRBV4-3

cdr3_aa: CSGTGETGELFF
cdr3_nt: TGCAGCGGGACAGGGGAAACCGGGGAGCTGTTTTTT
d_call: TRBD1
clone_size: NA
j_call: TRBJ2-2
v_call: TRBV29-1

cdr3_aa: CGLGLGNSPLHF
cdr3_nt: TGTGGACTGGGGCTCGGTAATTCACCCCTCCACTTT
d_call: NA
clone_size: few
j_call: TRBJ1-6
v_call: TRBV6-4

cdr3_aa: CAIGGVRQETQYF
cdr3_nt: TGTGCCATCGGGGGCGTTCGACAAGAGACCCAGTACTTC
d_call: NA
clone_size: NA
j_call: TRBJ2-5
v_call: TRBV10-3

cdr3_aa: CASSQVAGGTETQYF
cdr3_nt: TGCGCCAGCAGCCAAGTCGCCGGTGGAACGGAGACCCAGTACTTC
d_call: NA
clone_size: NA
j_call: TRBJ2-5
v_call: TRBV4-1

cdr3_aa: CASRTGTGSSYNEQFF
cdr3_nt: TGTGCCAGCAGAACCGGGACAGGGAGCTCCTACAATGAGCAGTTCTTC
d_call: TRBD1
clone_size: few
j_call: TRBJ2-1
v_call: TRBV12-3/TRBV12-4

cdr3_aa: CASDGAGANVLTF
cdr3_nt: TGTGCTAGTGACGGAGCTGGGGCCAACGTCCTGACTTTC
d_call: NA
clone_size: many
j_call: TRBJ2-6
v_call: TRBV12-5

cdr3_aa: CASSFEGRTDTQYF
cdr3_nt: TGCGCCAGCAGCTTCGAGGGGCGCACAGATACGCAGTATTTT
d_call: NA
clone_size: many
j_call: TRBJ2-3
v_call: TRBV5-1

cdr3_aa: CASSELTGVNTEAFF
cdr3_nt: TGTGCCAGCAGTGAGCTGACAGGGGTGAACACTGAAGCTTTCTTT
d_call: TRBD1
clone_size: NA
j_call: TRBJ1-1
v_call: TRBV6-2/TRBV6-3

cdr3_aa: CASSRQGARNSPLHF
cdr3_nt: TGTGCCAGCAGTAGACAGGGGGCTCGGAATTCACCCCTCCACTTT
d_call: TRBD1
clone_size: NA
j_call: TRBJ1-6
v_call: TRBV12-3/TRBV12-4

cdr3_aa: CASSPREGTGELFF
cdr3_nt: TGTGCCAGCTCACCAAGGGAAGGCACCGGGGAGCTGTTTTTT
d_call: NA
clone_size: few
j_call: TRBJ2-2
v_call: TRBV18